The next 24 T cell receptor beta chains were all read from a single sample in a study of blood T cell repertoires in COVID-19. Only in-frame clones appear in the TCRdb table, and some are missing; sequencing was by immunoSEQ multiplex PCR. The data contain 75,000 to 100,000 clones, more than 75% of them singletons. Input material: peripheral blood. These receptors originate from a man aged 45 to 65 with active or convalescent COVID-19.

The J gene is TRBJ2-2, the V gene TRBV5-8; 7 positions agree with TRBD2. CDR1 is SGHTS, CDR2 YDEGEE, per germline. The CDR3 covers 16 residues. The trim removed 2 bases at V and 1 base at J, leaving 5 bases unmatched. DNA of the CDR3: TGTGCCAGCAGCTTTGAAGCGGGGCAGAACACCGGGGAGCTGTTTTTT. Protein sequence: CASSFEAGQNTGELFF. The full variable domain, its missing parts supplied by reference TRBV5-8 and TRBJ2-2, is EAGVTQSPTHLIKTRGQQATLRCSPISGHTSVYWYQQALGLGLQFLLWYDEGEERNRGNFPPRFSGRQFPNYSSELNVNALELEDSALYLCASSFEAGQNTGELFFGEGSRLTVL.

Only one count was recorded for this clone. The chain uses TRBV28 and TRBJ1-5; 7 bases match TRBD1. V lost 7 bases and J lost 0; bases outside the gene matches: 6. Germline lookup yields CDR1 MDHEN and CDR2 SYDVKM. The CDR3 is made up of 15 amino acids. DNA of the CDR3: TGTGCCAGCACTAAGGGGGCTTATAGCAATCAGCCCCAGCATTTT. Encoded protein: CASTKGAYSNQPQHF.

The chain carries TRBV25-1 and TRBJ1-5; 9 bases fit TRBD1. There are 15 residues in the CDR3. The V gene's germline CDR1 is MGHDK and CDR2 SYGVNS. Trimming at V came to 2 bases and at J to 6 bases, leaving 5 bases not matched to a gene. The CDR3 sequence is CASSEGQGFAQPQHF. In nucleotides, the CDR3 is TGTGCCAGCAGTGAAGGACAGGGGTTTGCTCAGCCCCAGCATTTT.

The chain couples TRBV6-5 to TRBJ2-7; a possible D gene is TRBD2 (5 bases). The ends were cut back, 7 bases at V and 0 bases at J, with 16 bases in the middle. This CDR3 comprises 15 residues. CDR1 is MNHEY and CDR2 is SVGAGI in the germline V gene. The CDR3 DNA sequence: TGTGCCAGCATGGAAAACAGCGGCAGCTCCTACGAGCAGTACGTC. Translated: CASMENSGSSYEQYV.

The V gene is TRBV9, the J gene TRBJ1-1; 7 nucleotides match TRBD1. The V gene end was trimmed by 1 base and the J gene end by 4 bases; junction bases not matched to a gene: 4. This CDR3 has 14 amino acids. Germline lookup yields CDR1 SGDLS and CDR2 YYNGEE. The CDR3 nucleotides are TGTGCCAGCAGCGTATTGACAGGGACCACTGAAGCTTTCTTT. Protein: CASSVLTGTTEAFF.

The rearrangement uses TRBV29-1 and TRBJ2-2, with D possibly matching TRBD1 (7 bases). Germline CDR1 reads SQVTM; CDR2 reads ANQGSEA. V lost 6 bases to trimming and J lost 1 base, with 12 bases between them. This CDR3 is 14 amino acids long. The CDR3, as DNA: TGCAGCGTGGCGGGACAGATGAACACCGGGGAGCTGTTTTTT. This translates into CSVAGQMNTGELFF.

The rearrangement joins TRBV27 to TRBJ2-7; no firm D call. V lost 8 bases to trimming and J lost 9 bases, with 14 bases between them. Germline loops: CDR1 MNHEY, CDR2 SMNVEV (reference sequence). The CDR3 consists of 11 residues. The CDR3 region is CASRLRGRQYF. CDR3 nucleotides: TGTGCCAGCCGCCTAAGAGGCCGGCAGTACTTC.

This clone was found a few times. The chain carries TRBV10-3 and TRBJ1-6, with a weak D call TRBD1 (6 bases). With 2 bases removed from V and 7 bases from J, the gap between germline ends came to 9 bases. Germline V gives CDR1 ENHRY, CDR2 SYGVKD. This CDR3 spans 14 amino acids. CDR3 DNA sequence: TGTGCCATCAGTGAGAACCAGGGGAATTCACCCCTCCACTTT. It specifies CAISENQGNSPLHF.

CDR3 amino acids: CASSLSLLYGYTF. The CDR3 DNA sequence: TGTGCCAGCAGTTTATCCTTACTCTATGGCTACACCTTC. The rearrangement uses TRBV28 and TRBJ1-2; D is uncertain. The length of the CDR3 is 13 residues. The V gene's germline CDR1 is MDHEN and CDR2 SYDVKM. Trimming took off 1 base at V and 4 bases at J, with 7 bases between the two ends.

The genes are TRBV11-3 and TRBJ2-5; D possibly corresponds to TRBD1 (6 bases). This CDR3 spans 13 amino acids. V shed 1 base and J shed 4 bases, with 7 bases lying between them. The germline V gene encodes CDR1 SGHNT and CDR2 YENEEA. CDR3 coding DNA: TGTGCCAGCAGCTTAGGAGGGGGAGAGACCCAGTACTTC. Its translation: CASSLGGGETQYF. The variable domain in full, with the rest retrieved from reference TRBV11-3 and TRBJ2-5, is EAGVVQSPRYKIIEKKQPVAFWCNPISGHNTLYWYLQNLGQGPELLIRYENEEAVDDSQLPKDRFSAERLKGVDSTLKIQPAELGDSAVYLCASSLGGGETQYFGPGTRLLVL.

V is TRBV28 and J is TRBJ2-4, with D possibly matching TRBD2 (7 bases). The germline CDR1 and CDR2 sequences are MDHEN and SYDVKM. V lost 4 bases, J lost 7 bases, and 14 bases lay in between. This CDR3 has 14 amino acids. CDR3 loop: CASSSPKGGNIQYF. CDR3 bases: TGTGCCAGCAGTTCCCCGAAGGGGGGGAACATTCAGTACTTC.

CDR3 sequence (DNA): TGTGCCAGCAGTACCGGACAGGGAGGTGGCCGGGAGCTGTTTTTT. It translates to CASSTGQGGGRELFF. V is TRBV6-4 and J is TRBJ2-2; 8 bases line up with TRBD1. V lost 5 bases, J lost 9 bases, and 11 bases stayed unmatched. The CDR3 loop spans 15 amino acids. Germline V gene data show CDR1 as MRHNA and CDR2 as SNTAGT.

The chain combines TRBV5-1 with TRBJ2-7, with a weak D call TRBD1 (6 bases). Germline lookup yields CDR1 SGHRS and CDR2 YFSETQ. Trimming took off 4 bases at V and 1 base at J, with 9 bases between the two ends. The CDR3 consists of 13 residues. As DNA, the CDR3 is TGCGCCAGCAGCGGAGGACAGTCCTACGAGCAGTACTTC. This encodes CASSGGQSYEQYF.

The V gene is TRBV25-1, the J gene TRBJ1-5, with D perhaps TRBD1 (6 bases). CDR3 length equals 14 residues. The germline gives CDR1 MGHDK, CDR2 SYGVNS. V was clipped by 6 bases and J by 4 bases, with 13 bases between them. CDR3 DNA: TGTGCCAGCAGAGGTCCAGGGACAAATCAGCCCCAGCATTTT. This gives the protein CASRGPGTNQPQHF.

This sequence joins TRBV7-6 and TRBJ1-5; 9 bases are shared with TRBD1. The CDR3 consists of 16 residues. Looked up from germline, CDR1 is SGHVS and CDR2 is FNYEAQ. V dropped 3 bases and J dropped 1; count of bases not matched to a gene: 4. The CDR3 spells CASSLEQGASNQPQHF. The DNA for the CDR3 is TGTGCCAGCAGCTTGGAACAGGGGGCAAGCAATCAGCCCCAGCATTTT.

The chain carries TRBV18 and TRBJ2-5, with D unresolved. Germline V gene sequence: CDR1 KGHSH, CDR2 LQKENI. CDR3 length: 13 amino acids. Trimming left V 2 bases short and J 3 bases short, with 7 bases between. CDR3 sequence: CASSPGLEETQYF. Here the CDR3 DNA reads TGTGCCAGCTCACCAGGGCTCGAAGAGACCCAGTACTTC.

This chain connects TRBV28 to TRBJ1-3; D not certain. Germline values: CDR1 MDHEN, CDR2 SYDVKM. The CDR3 totals 14 residues. V was shortened by 10 bases and J by 4 bases, with 17 bases between the two germline ends. CDR3 DNA sequence: TGTGCCACCCTATCCTGGGAGACAGGAAACACCATATATTTT. Translated: CATLSWETGNTIYF.

V usage is TRBV15 and J usage is TRBJ2-7; 9 nucleotides align to TRBD1. Per the germline V gene, CDR1 is LNHNV and CDR2 is YYDKDF (reference sequence). The ends lost 5 bases at V and 1 base at J; junction bases unmatched: 6. The CDR3 has 15 amino acids. Written as DNA, the CDR3 is TGTGCCACCAGCCGGGACAGGGTGGGGTCCTACGAGCAGTACTTC. Protein sequence: CATSRDRVGSYEQYF.

The rearrangement links TRBV24-1 to TRBJ2-7, with 8 bases that match TRBD1. The CDR3 length is 15 residues. With V trimmed by 4 bases and J by 2 bases, 6 bases remained unmatched. The germline V gene has CDR1 KGHDR and CDR2 SFDVKD. The CDR3 region has the DNA TGTGCCACCAGTGACCCGACAGGGGAGGCCTACGAGCAGTACTTC. Protein product: CATSDPTGEAYEQYF.

The V and J genes are TRBV4-3 and TRBJ2-1; TRBD2 agrees at 10 bases. Trimming removed 0 bases from V and 2 bases from J; junction bases left unmatched: 4. Per germline, CDR1 LGHNA and CDR2 YSLEER. This CDR3 has 17 residues. CDR3 DNA sequence: TGCGCCAGCAGCCAAGACCTCCTAGCGGGGGCCTACAATGAGCAGTTCTTC. Translated: CASSQDLLAGAYNEQFF.

V and J are TRBV6-4 and TRBJ2-3; a possible D gene is TRBD1 (6 bases). This CDR3 comprises 13 residues. The germline V and J ends were trimmed by 4 bases and 3 bases, with 8 bases remaining between them. Germline V gives CDR1 MRHNA, CDR2 SNTAGT. Here the CDR3 reads CASSGQETDTQYF. For the CDR3, the DNA is TGTGCCAGCAGTGGACAGGAAACAGATACGCAGTATTTT.

This clone was recorded only once. This chain connects TRBV28 to TRBJ2-3; 9 nucleotides match TRBD1. The ends lost 5 bases at V and 4 bases at J; junction bases unmatched: 4. The CDR3 consists of 14 residues. CDR1 MDHEN and CDR2 SYDVKM come from the germline V gene. CDR3 nucleotides: TGTGCCAGCAGTCCGGGACAGGGACCAGATACGCAGTATTTT. Amino acids: CASSPGQGPDTQYF. The variable domain in full, completed from reference TRBV28 and TRBJ2-3, reads DVKVTQSSRYLVKRTGEKVFLECVQDMDHENMFWYRQDPGLGLRLIYFSYDVKMKEKGDIPEGYSVSREKKERFSLILESASTNQTSMYLCASSPGQGPDTQYFGPGTRLTVL.

The chain has TRBV18 and TRBJ2-3; D perhaps matches TRBD2 (5 bases). The CDR3 totals 17 residues. Between the trimmed V and J ends, which lost 0 bases and 1 base, there was a span of 14 bases. In germline, CDR1 is KGHSH, CDR2 LQKENI. CDR3 residues: CASSPPRASVRTDTQYF. CDR3 sequence (DNA): TGTGCCAGCTCACCACCGAGGGCAAGTGTCCGCACAGATACGCAGTATTTT.

This rearrangement joins TRBV28 to TRBJ1-4; perhaps TRBD1 as D (5 bases). The CDR3 covers 14 residues. Germline loops: CDR1 MDHEN, CDR2 SYDVKM. V was pared by 3 bases and J by 15 bases, with 20 bases between. This CDR3 is CASSLNGRRQKVFF. In nucleotides, the CDR3 is TGTGCCAGCAGTTTGAATGGAAGGAGACAGAAGGTGTTTTTT.